The entry that follows covers one T cell receptor beta chain sequence. This clone came up a few times. Its antigen has not been determined. No per-base quality is available; no much larger clone lies one base away. PBMC libraries used mostly 480 ng of input genomic DNA for deep sequencing, with six replicates per sample. TCRbeta libraries were prepared with the immunoSEQ hsTCRbeta kit according to the manufacturer's instructions. The completed libraries were mixed into a single pool at 3 nM, then sequenced with an Illumina NovaSeq 6000 S4 flow cell. On the study's bioinformatics: The immunoSEQ Analyzer handled quality control and preprocessing of the raw data. The analysis was limited to productive rearrangements, and each clonotype was defined by a unique CDR3 amino acid sequence. Using the R package tcR, the researchers computed the Gini-Simpson index as their estimate of repertoire clonality. Student's t test was used to compare Gini indices, while Pearson correlation assessed associations with tumor size change. In TCRdb, the immuneACCESS table is reduced to in-frame sequences with V and J assigned. These tables do not hold every clone; where another copy was compared, an unresolved V gene accounts for under half, and the others remain unexplained. The V and J calls and clone size are taken from that table; D and trimming were inferred from the DNA. This sample gives around 13,000 clones in total; 67% of them show up just once. The top ten clonotypes cover approximately 3% of the sample.

The sample originates from a study of neoadjuvant anti-PD-1 for oral cavity cancer listed by TCRdb under 2021. In the study overall: Before curative-intent surgical resection, most patients were given three to four biweekly doses of nivolumab at 3 mg/kg. Patients without progression received a fourth nivolumab dose around day 43 and underwent definitive surgical resection on days 50-56. Under RECIST 1.1, a patient counted as a responder if showing complete response, partial response or stable disease, and as a non-responder if showing progression. The parent correlative cohort had about a dozen patients and a response rate of 30% to 35%. General study outcomes and caveats: Only a few patients per response group were included in the TCR analyses, and larger cohorts for validation were called for by the authors. After neoadjuvant nivolumab, significantly higher T cell clonality (Gini index) was found within PBMCs in non-responders than in responders. Higher pretreatment blood Treg/Th17 ratios correlated with both higher pretreatment blood TCRbeta clonality and lower post-treatment tumor TCRbeta clonality.

Read against the paper, the sample's time point label means: after neoadjuvant nivolumab, at surgical resection. Patients had been newly diagnosed with stage II-IVA oral cavity squamous cell carcinoma, and no prior systemic or radiation treatment had been given to the patients. The cohort was made up of patients with locally advanced, HPV-negative oral cavity squamous cell carcinoma. No culture maintenance or expansion was done, as the peripheral blood mononuclear cells went straight to analysis. Samples came from a longitudinal correlative study of a single-arm phase II trial of neoadjuvant nivolumab in oral cavity squamous cell carcinoma. Subject-matched pre- and post-treatment PBMCs and tumors from three responders and three non-responders underwent genomic DNA-based TCRbeta sequencing. Peripheral blood mononuclear cells were collected once before nivolumab treatment and again after treatment, at the time of surgery. Genomic DNA was isolated from PBMCs using the Maxwell RSC DNA from Cells kit.

Per the germline V gene, MNHNS is the CDR1 and SASEGT is the CDR2. The CDR3, from cysteine to phenylalanine, totals 16 residues. Kept here is only the CDR3 DNA, which spans 48 bases and is read in frame from base 1. The junction shows trimming of 0 bases on V and 9 bases on J, and the gene matches do not reach 10 bases of it. Sequenced material: PBMCs, taken after nivolumab (anti-PD-1) treatment. The chain is made from TRBV6-1 and TRBJ2-2; 7 bases in the middle match TRBD1. This TCR derives from a person between 40 and 79 years old with oral cavity squamous cell carcinoma. For the CDR3, the sequence is CASSEALRQGTRELFF. The DNA sequence is TGTGCCAGCAGTGAAGCTTTACGACAGGGTACCCGGGAGCTGTTTTTT.